This T cell receptor (beta chain) derives from a study of blood T cell repertoires in COVID-19. Data came from immunoSEQ multiplex PCR; TCRdb stores just in-frame clones and leaves some out. The table shows roughly 190,000 clones, with 82% occurring only once. Per the germline V gene, CDR1 is SQVTM and CDR2 is ANQGSEA. V lost 7 bases to trimming and J lost 4 bases, with 13 bases between them. The CDR3 totals 12 residues. The sequence came from a woman aged 55-69 years with acute COVID-19. Sequences were obtained from PBMCs or T cells enriched from blood (not recorded which). The chain recombines TRBV29-1 with TRBJ1-2; D is perhaps TRBD1 (5 bases). The CDR3 reads CSARAGGYGYTF. The CDR3 DNA reads TGCAGCGCTAGGGCGGGGGGCTATGGCTACACCTTC.